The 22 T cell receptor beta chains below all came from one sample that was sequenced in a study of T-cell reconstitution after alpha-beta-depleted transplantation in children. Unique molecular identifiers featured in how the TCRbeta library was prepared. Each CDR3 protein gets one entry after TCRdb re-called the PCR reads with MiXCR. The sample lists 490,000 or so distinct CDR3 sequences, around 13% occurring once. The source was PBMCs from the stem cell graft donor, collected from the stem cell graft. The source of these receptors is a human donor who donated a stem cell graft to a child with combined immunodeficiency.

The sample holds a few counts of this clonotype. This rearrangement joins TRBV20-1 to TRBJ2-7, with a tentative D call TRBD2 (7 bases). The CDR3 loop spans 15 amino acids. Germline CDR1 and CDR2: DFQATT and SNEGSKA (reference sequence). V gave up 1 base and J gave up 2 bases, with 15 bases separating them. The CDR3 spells CSARAPRGGAYEQYF. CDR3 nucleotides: TGCAGTGCTAGAGCCCCGAGGGGGGGGGCCTACGAGCAGTACTTC.

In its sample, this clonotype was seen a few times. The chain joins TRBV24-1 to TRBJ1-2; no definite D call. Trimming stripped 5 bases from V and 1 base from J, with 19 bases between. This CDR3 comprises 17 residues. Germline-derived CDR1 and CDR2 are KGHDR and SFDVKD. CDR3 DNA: TGTGCCACCAGTGCCCCCGGCGGTTCCTACTATAACTATGGCTACACCTTC. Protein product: CATSAPGGSYYNYGYTF.

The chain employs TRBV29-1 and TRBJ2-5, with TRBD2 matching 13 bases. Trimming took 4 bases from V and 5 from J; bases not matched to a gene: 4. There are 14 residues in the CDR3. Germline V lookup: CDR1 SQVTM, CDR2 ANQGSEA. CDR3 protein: CSVGLAGGRETQYF. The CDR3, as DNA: TGCAGCGTTGGACTAGCGGGGGGTAGGGAGACCCAGTACTTC.

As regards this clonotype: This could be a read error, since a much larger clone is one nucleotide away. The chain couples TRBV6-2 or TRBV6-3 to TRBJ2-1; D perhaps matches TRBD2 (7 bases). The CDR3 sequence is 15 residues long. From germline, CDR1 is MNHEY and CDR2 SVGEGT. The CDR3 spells CASRDSGKTGNVQFF. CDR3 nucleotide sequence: TGTGCCAGCAGGGACAGCGGGAAGACGGGCAATGTGCAGTTCTTC.

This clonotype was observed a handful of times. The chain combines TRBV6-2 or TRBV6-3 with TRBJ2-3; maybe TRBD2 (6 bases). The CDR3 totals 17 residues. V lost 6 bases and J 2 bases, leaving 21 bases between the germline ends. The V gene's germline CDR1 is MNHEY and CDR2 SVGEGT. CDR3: CASSLPYRDFYTDTQYF. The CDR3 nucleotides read TGTGCCAGCAGCCTACCTTACCGGGACTTTTACACAGATACGCAGTATTTT.

CDR3 protein: CATSRDHSYSNQPQHF. The DNA of the CDR3 is TGTGCCACCAGCAGAGATCACAGCTATAGCAATCAGCCCCAGCATTTT. This chain links TRBV15 with TRBJ1-5; D is unclear. The CDR3 runs to 16 residues. The germline CDR1 and CDR2 sequences are LNHNV and YYDKDF (reference sequence). V dropped 0 bases and J dropped 0 bases, with 9 bases sitting between them.

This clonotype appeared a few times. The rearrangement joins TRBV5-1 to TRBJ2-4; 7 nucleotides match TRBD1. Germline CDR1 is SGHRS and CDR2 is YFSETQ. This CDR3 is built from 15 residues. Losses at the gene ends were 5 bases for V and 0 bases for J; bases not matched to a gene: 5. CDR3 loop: CASSSGTAAKNIQYF. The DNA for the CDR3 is TGCGCCAGCAGTTCCGGGACAGCAGCCAAAAACATTCAGTACTTC. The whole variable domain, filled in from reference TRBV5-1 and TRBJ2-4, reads KAGVTQTPRYLIKTRGQQVTLSCSPISGHRSVSWYQQTPGQGLQFLFEYFSETQRNKGNFPGRFSGRQFSNSRSEMNVSTLELGDSALYLCASSSGTAAKNIQYFGAGTRLSVL.

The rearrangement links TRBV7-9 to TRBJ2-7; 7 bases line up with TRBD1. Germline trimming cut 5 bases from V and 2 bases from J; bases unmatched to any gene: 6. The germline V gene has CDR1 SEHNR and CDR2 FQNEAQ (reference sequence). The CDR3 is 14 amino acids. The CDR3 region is CASSQTGATYEQYF. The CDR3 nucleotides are TGTGCCAGCAGCCAAACAGGGGCAACCTACGAGCAGTACTTC.

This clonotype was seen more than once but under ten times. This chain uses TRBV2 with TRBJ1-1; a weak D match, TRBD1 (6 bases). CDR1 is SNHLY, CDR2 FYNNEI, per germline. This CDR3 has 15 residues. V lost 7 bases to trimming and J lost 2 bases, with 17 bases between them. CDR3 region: CASNLDSTINTEAFF. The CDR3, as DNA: TGTGCCAGCAACCTGGACAGCACCATAAACACTGAAGCTTTCTTT.

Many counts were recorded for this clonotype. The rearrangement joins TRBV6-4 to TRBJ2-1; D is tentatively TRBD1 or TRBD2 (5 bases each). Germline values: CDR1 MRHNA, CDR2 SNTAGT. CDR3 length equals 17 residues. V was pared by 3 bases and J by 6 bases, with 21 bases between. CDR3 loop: CASSEFFRDPYSNEQFF. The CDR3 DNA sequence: TGTGCCAGCAGTGAGTTTTTCCGGGACCCCTACTCCAATGAGCAGTTCTTC.

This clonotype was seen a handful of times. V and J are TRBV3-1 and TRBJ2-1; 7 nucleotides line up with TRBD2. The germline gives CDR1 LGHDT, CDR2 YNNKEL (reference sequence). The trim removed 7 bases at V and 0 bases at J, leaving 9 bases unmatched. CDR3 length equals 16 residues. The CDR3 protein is CASIPWAGASYNEQFF. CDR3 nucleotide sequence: TGTGCCAGCATCCCTTGGGCGGGAGCCTCCTACAATGAGCAGTTCTTC.

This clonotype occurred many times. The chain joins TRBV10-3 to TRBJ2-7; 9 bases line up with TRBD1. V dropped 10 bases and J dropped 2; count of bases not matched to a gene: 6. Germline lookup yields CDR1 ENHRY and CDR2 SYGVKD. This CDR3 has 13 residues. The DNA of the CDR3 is TGTGCCACCCAGACAGGGGGGGCCTACGAGCAGTACTTC. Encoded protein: CATQTGGAYEQYF.

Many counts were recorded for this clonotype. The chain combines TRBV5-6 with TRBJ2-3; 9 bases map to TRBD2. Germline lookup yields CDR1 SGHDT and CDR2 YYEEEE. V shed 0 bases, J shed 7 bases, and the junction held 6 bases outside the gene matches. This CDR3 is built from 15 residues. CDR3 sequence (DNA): TGTGCCAGCAGCTTGGCTGCGGGGGGGCCGTATACGCAGTATTTT. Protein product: CASSLAAGGPYTQYF.

The CDR3 coding sequence is TGTGCCAGCAGTTTGCCCTCTGATAAGCTGTTTTTT. This gives the protein CASSLPSDKLFF. The genes are TRBV12-3 or TRBV12-4 and TRBJ2-2; no reliable D call. V lost 3 bases and J lost 12, with 11 bases in between. There are 12 residues in the CDR3.

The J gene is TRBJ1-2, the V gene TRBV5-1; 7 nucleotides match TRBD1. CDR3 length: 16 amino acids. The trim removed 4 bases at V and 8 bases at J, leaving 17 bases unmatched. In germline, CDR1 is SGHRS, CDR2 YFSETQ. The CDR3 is CASSPGWGTDMFGYTF. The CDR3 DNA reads TGCGCCAGCAGCCCTGGCTGGGGGACAGACATGTTCGGCTACACCTTC.

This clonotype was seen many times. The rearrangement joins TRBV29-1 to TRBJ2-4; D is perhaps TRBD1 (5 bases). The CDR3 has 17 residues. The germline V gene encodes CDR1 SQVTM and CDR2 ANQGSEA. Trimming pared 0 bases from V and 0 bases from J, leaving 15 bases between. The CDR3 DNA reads TGCAGCGTTGAAGATAGACAGCCTCAGCTAGCCAAAAACATTCAGTACTTC. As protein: CSVEDRQPQLAKNIQYF.

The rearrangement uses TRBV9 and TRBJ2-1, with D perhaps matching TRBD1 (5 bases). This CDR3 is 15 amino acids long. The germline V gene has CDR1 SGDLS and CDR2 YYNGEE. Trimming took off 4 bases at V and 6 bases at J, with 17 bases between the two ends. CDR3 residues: CASSPTPDTLNEQFF. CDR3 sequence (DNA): TGTGCCAGCAGCCCGACACCGGACACCCTCAATGAGCAGTTCTTC.

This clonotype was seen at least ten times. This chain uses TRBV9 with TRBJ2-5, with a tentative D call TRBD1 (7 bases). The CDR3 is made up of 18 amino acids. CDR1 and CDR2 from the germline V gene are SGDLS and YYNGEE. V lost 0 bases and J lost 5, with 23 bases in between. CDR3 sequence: CASSVDWGDSSLGETQYF. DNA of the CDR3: TGTGCCAGCAGCGTAGACTGGGGGGACAGCAGTTTAGGCGAGACCCAGTACTTC.

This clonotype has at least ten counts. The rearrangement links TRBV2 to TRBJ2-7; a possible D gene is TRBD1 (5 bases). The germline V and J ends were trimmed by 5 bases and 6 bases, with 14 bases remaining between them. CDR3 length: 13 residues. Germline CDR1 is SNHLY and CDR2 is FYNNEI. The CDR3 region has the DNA TGTGCCAGCAGTCAATGGGTGGACACCGAGCAGTACTTC. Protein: CASSQWVDTEQYF. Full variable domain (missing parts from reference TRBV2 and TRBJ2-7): EPEVTQTPSHQVTQMGQEVILRCVPISNHLYFYWYRQILGQKVEFLVSFYNNEISEKSEIFDDQFSVERPDGSNFTLKIRSTKLEDSAMYFCASSQWVDTEQYFGPGTRLTVT.

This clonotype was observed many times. The DNA of the CDR3 is TGTGCCACCAGTGATTTGCCGGGACAGCCTACGGATGAGCAGTTCTTC. Its protein product is CATSDLPGQPTDEQFF. The chain recombines TRBV24-1 with TRBJ2-1, with TRBD1 matching over 7 bases. The CDR3 consists of 16 residues. The V gene's germline CDR1 is KGHDR and CDR2 SFDVKD. J was trimmed by 8 bases and V by 0 bases; bases with no gene match: 9.

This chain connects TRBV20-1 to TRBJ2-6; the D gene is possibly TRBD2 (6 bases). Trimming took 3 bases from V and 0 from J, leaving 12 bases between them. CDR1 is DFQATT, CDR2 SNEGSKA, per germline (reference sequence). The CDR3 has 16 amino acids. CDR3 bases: TGCAGTGCTAGTCGGGGAGGAGACTCTGGGGCCAACGTCCTGACTTTC. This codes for CSASRGGDSGANVLTF.

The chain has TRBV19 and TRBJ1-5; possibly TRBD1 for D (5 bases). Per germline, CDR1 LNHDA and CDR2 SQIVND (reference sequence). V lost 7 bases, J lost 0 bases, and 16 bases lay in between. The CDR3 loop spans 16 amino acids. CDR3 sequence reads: CASTPGGLYSNQPQHF. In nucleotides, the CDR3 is TGTGCCAGTACCCCCGGGGGACTCTATAGCAATCAGCCCCAGCATTTT.